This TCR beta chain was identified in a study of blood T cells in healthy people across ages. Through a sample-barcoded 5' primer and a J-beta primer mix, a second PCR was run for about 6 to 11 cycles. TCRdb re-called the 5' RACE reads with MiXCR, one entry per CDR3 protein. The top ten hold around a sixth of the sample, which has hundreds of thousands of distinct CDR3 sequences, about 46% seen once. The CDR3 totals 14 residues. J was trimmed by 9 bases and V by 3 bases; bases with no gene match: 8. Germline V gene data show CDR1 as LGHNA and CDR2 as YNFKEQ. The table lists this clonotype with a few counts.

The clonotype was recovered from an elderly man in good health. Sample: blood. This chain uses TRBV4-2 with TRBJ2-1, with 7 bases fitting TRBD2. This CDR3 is CASSQGGVLVEQFF. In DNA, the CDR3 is TGTGCCAGCAGCCAGGGGGGGGTTCTTGTTGAGCAGTTCTTC.